What follows are 29 T cell receptor beta chains derived from one specimen sequenced in a study of T cell clonotyping in hematopoietic cell transplantation. The method was immunoSEQ multiplex PCR; TCRdb's version includes in-frame clones alone and lacks a portion of them. The table lists about 41,000 clones, 85% of them singletons. The time point here: recipient sample about 28 days before transplant, after cytoreduction. Specimen: peripheral blood mononuclear cells, collected before stem cell transplant. These receptors were collected from a man aged 60-69 years with acute myeloid leukemia. Some clones in this sample may be carry-over from other donors' samples.

The rearrangement uses TRBV19 and TRBJ2-7; 7 bases match TRBD1. Losses at the gene ends were 7 bases for V and 3 bases for J; bases not matched to a gene: 27. In germline, CDR1 is LNHDA, CDR2 SQIVND (reference sequence). The CDR3 is 20 amino acids. The CDR3 protein is CASMDYSGQKTGPARYEQYF. The CDR3 DNA follows: TGTGCCAGTATGGATTATTCGGGACAGAAGACCGGCCCCGCTCGCTACGAGCAGTACTTC.

This chain joins TRBV7-2 and TRBJ1-5; D possibly corresponds to TRBD1 (5 bases). The ends were cut back, 2 bases at V and 2 bases at J, with 13 bases in the middle. The CDR3 length is 16 residues. In germline, CDR1 is SGHTA, CDR2 FQGNSA. The chain's CDR3 is CASSLRGREGNQPQHF. CDR3 nucleotide sequence: TGTGCCAGCAGCTTACGGGGCAGGGAAGGCAATCAGCCCCAGCATTTT.

This clone was counted a single time. The chain joins TRBV11-3 to TRBJ2-7; D gene ambiguous. V was trimmed by 1 base and J by 1 base, leaving 14 bases between them. The V gene's germline CDR1 is SGHNT and CDR2 YENEEA. The CDR3 spans 16 residues. The CDR3 DNA is TGTGCCAGCAGCTTAGTCGTTTTCTCGCCATCCTACGAGCAGTACTTC. This gives the protein CASSLVVFSPSYEQYF.

The chain employs TRBV7-2 and TRBJ1-5; no firm D call. Looked up from germline, CDR1 is SGHTA and CDR2 is FQGNSA. Trimming stripped 1 base from V and 1 base from J, with 5 bases between. This CDR3 is built from 14 residues. The CDR3 region is CASSLGRSNQPQHF. In DNA, the CDR3 is TGTGCCAGCAGCTTAGGACGGAGCAATCAGCCCCAGCATTTT.

The genes are TRBV18 and TRBJ2-7; D is tentatively TRBD1 or TRBD2 (5 bases each). Germline V gene data show CDR1 as KGHSH and CDR2 as LQKENI. V lost 6 bases, J lost 4 bases, and 13 bases lay in between. This CDR3 region has 13 residues. CDR3 DNA sequence: TGTGCCAGCTCCCTCCCGGGACCGTACGAGCAGTACTTC. This encodes CASSLPGPYEQYF.

V and J are TRBV27 and TRBJ2-1; perhaps D is TRBD1 or TRBD2 (6 bases each). The CDR3 is made up of 13 amino acids. Trimming removed 5 bases at V and 8 bases at J, with 13 bases between. Germline CDR1 and CDR2: MNHEY and SMNVEV (reference sequence). The CDR3 protein is CASSLTRGDEQFF. In nucleotides, the CDR3 is TGTGCCAGCAGTCTCACAAGGGGGGATGAGCAGTTCTTC.

The rearrangement links TRBV29-1 to TRBJ2-3, with TRBD2 matching over 8 bases. Germline V lookup: CDR1 SQVTM, CDR2 ANQGSEA. This CDR3 is built from 14 residues. The V gene end was trimmed by 6 bases and the J gene end by 2 bases; junction bases not matched to a gene: 7. Here the CDR3 reads CSVNSGGPTDTQYF. CDR3 nucleotide sequence: TGCAGCGTCAACAGCGGGGGCCCCACAGATACGCAGTATTTT.

In this sample, this clone turned up once. This chain links TRBV30 with TRBJ1-1; D unclear. This CDR3 is 13 amino acids long. Germline loops: CDR1 GTSNPN, CDR2 SVGIG (reference sequence). V lost 4 bases and J 0 bases, leaving 9 bases between the germline ends. The CDR3 DNA follows: TGTGCCTGGAAAGAACAGATGAACACTGAAGCTTTCTTT. Protein sequence: CAWKEQMNTEAFF.

V and J are TRBV7-3 and TRBJ2-3; 9 bases fit TRBD2. Germline lookup yields CDR1 SGHTA and CDR2 FQGTGA. This CDR3 is 19 amino acids long. V was pared by 4 bases and J by 10 bases, with 24 bases of the junction left unmatched. CDR3 residues: CASSSPQSGGIPSRSAQYF. The CDR3 bases are TGTGCCAGCAGCTCCCCCCAAAGCGGGGGGATCCCTTCGCGGTCAGCGCAGTATTTT. The full variable domain, rest sourced from reference TRBV7-3 and TRBJ2-3, is GAGVSQTPSNKVTEKGKYVELRCDPISGHTALYWYRQSLGQGPEFLIYFQGTGAADDSGLPNDRFFAVRPEGSVSTLKIQRTERGDSAVYLCASSSPQSGGIPSRSAQYFGPGTRLTVL.

The chain employs TRBV10-3 and TRBJ1-2, with 11 nucleotides matching TRBD1. The CDR3 spans 18 residues. Losses at the gene ends were 7 bases for V and 2 bases for J; bases not matched to a gene: 15. CDR1 is ENHRY and CDR2 is SYGVKD in the germline V gene. The CDR3 DNA follows: TGTGCCATCAAGGAGGGGACAGGGGGTAAATATCTCAACTATGGCTACACCTTC. It codes for CAIKEGTGGKYLNYGYTF.

The V gene is TRBV11-3, the J gene TRBJ2-1; D not resolved. The CDR3 covers 12 residues. Germline-derived CDR1 and CDR2 are SGHNT and YENEEA. The ends were cut back, 7 bases at V and 0 bases at J, with 4 bases in the middle. CDR3 region: CASMGSYNEQFF. For the CDR3, the DNA is TGTGCCAGCATGGGCTCCTACAATGAGCAGTTCTTC.

A single count supports this clone. The V call is TRBV13, the J call TRBJ2-1; TRBD2 agrees at 8 bases. Germline V lookup: CDR1 PRHDT, CDR2 FYEKMQ (reference sequence). The V gene end was trimmed by 3 bases and the J gene end by 4 bases; junction bases not matched to a gene: 5. The length of the CDR3 is 15 residues. The CDR3 DNA follows: TGTGCCAGCAGCTTTAGGGGCGGGGGGTACAATGAGCAGTTCTTC. Residues: CASSFRGGGYNEQFF.

This clone was recorded only once. This rearrangement joins TRBV27 to TRBJ2-2, with 11 bases that match TRBD2. The CDR3 covers 15 residues. V dropped 9 bases and J dropped 4; count of bases not matched to a gene: 7. Germline CDR1 MNHEY, CDR2 SMNVEV (reference sequence). The CDR3 DNA follows: TGTGCCAGGACCACTAGCGGGGGTGGCACCGGGGAGCTGTTTTTT. Its protein product is CARTTSGGGTGELFF.

The V call is TRBV27, the J call TRBJ2-1, with TRBD2 identical over 8 bases. Germline assignment: CDR1 MNHEY and CDR2 SMNVEV (reference sequence). With 1 base clipped from V and 4 bases from J, the junction kept 6 bases outside the gene matches. The CDR3 is 16 amino acids. The CDR3 region has the DNA TGTGCCAGCAGTTTATTGGCGGGGGGAACGTACAATGAGCAGTTCTTC. Translated: CASSLLAGGTYNEQFF.

The rearrangement uses TRBV9 and TRBJ2-7; D gene ambiguous. V shed 0 bases and J shed 4 bases, with 11 bases lying between them. This CDR3 has 14 residues. The germline V gene encodes CDR1 SGDLS and CDR2 YYNGEE. Here the CDR3 DNA reads TGTGCCAGCAGCGTAGGAGGAGAGCGTTACGAGCAGTACTTC. It encodes CASSVGGERYEQYF. Full variable domain (missing parts from reference TRBV9 and TRBJ2-7): DSGVTQTPKHLITATGQRVTLRCSPRSGDLSVYWYQQSLDQGLQFLIQYYNGEERAKGNILERFSAQQFPDLHSELNLSSLELGDSALYFCASSVGGERYEQYFGPGTRLTVT.

The chain uses TRBV7-2 and TRBJ1-3; D might be TRBD1 (6 bases). From germline, CDR1 is SGHTA and CDR2 FQGNSA. This CDR3 contains 13 residues. Trimming cost V 1 base and J 7 bases, with 8 bases left between them. DNA for the CDR3: TGTGCCAGCAGCTTAGGGACAGCTAACACCATATATTTT. Translation: CASSLGTANTIYF.

The chain is built from TRBV11-3 and TRBJ2-5; 8 bases match TRBD2. The CDR3 is 15 residues long. CDR1 SGHNT and CDR2 YENEEA come from the germline V gene. V trimming: 1 base; J trimming: 0 bases; junction bases outside the gene matches: 1. The CDR3 DNA reads as TGTGCCAGCAGCTTAGCGGGGGGGTACCAAGAGACCCAGTACTTC. This codes for CASSLAGGYQETQYF.

The V call is TRBV7-2, the J call TRBJ1-1; 8 nucleotides line up with TRBD1. V gave up 4 bases and J gave up 0 bases; unmatched junction bases: 10. The CDR3 spans 17 residues. Germline values: CDR1 SGHTA, CDR2 FQGNSA. The CDR3 is CASSSTNRGIMNTEAFF. CDR3 nucleotide sequence: TGTGCCAGCAGCTCCACAAACAGGGGGATCATGAACACTGAAGCTTTCTTT. Using reference TRBV7-2 and TRBJ1-1 for the parts outside the CDR3, the full variable domain is GAGVSQSPSNKVTEKGKDVELRCDPISGHTALYWYRQSLGQGLEFLIYFQGNSAPDKSGLPSDRFSAERTGGSVSTLTIQRTQQEDSAVYLCASSSTNRGIMNTEAFFGQGTRLTVV.

The chain joins TRBV4-1 to TRBJ1-4, with 9 bases lining up with TRBD1. From germline, CDR1 is MGHRA and CDR2 YSYEKL. The CDR3 has 15 residues. Losses at the gene ends were 2 bases for V and 5 bases for J; bases not matched to a gene: 3. This CDR3 reads CASSQHGTGNEKLFF. The CDR3 DNA reads as TGCGCCAGCAGCCAACACGGGACAGGGAATGAAAAACTGTTTTTT.

This chain joins TRBV5-1 and TRBJ2-2; D remains unclear. The CDR3 sequence is 16 residues long. Germline V gives CDR1 SGHRS, CDR2 YFSETQ. The ends were cut back, 2 bases at V and 0 bases at J, with 11 bases in the middle. CDR3: CASSFGQAPNTGELFF. The CDR3 coding sequence is TGCGCCAGCAGCTTCGGTCAGGCTCCGAACACCGGGGAGCTGTTTTTT. Drawing the rest from reference TRBV5-1 and TRBJ2-2, the complete variable domain is KAGVTQTPRYLIKTRGQQVTLSCSPISGHRSVSWYQQTPGQGLQFLFEYFSETQRNKGNFPGRFSGRQFSNSRSEMNVSTLELGDSALYLCASSFGQAPNTGELFFGEGSRLTVL.

The V call is TRBV25-1, the J call TRBJ2-7; TRBD1 matches 9 bases. This CDR3 spans 15 amino acids. The junction had 7 bases not matched to a gene; V was cut back by 6 bases and J by 1 base. CDR1 MGHDK and CDR2 SYGVNS come from the germline V gene. This CDR3 reads CASSAAGTGSYEQYF. CDR3 sequence (DNA): TGTGCCAGCAGCGCCGCCGGGACAGGGTCCTACGAGCAGTACTTC.

This clone was picked up one time. This sequence joins TRBV4-3 and TRBJ1-4; TRBD1 aligns across 8 bases. After removal of 0 bases from V and 11 bases from J, the junction contained 11 bases not matched to a gene. Germline-derived CDR1 and CDR2 are LGHNA and YSLEER. The CDR3 spans 16 residues. CDR3 nucleotides: TGCGCCAGCAGCCAAGATAGTCCCAGGCAGGGGGCGAAACTGTTTTTT. As protein: CASSQDSPRQGAKLFF.

This chain links TRBV10-3 with TRBJ1-6, with D uncertain. Deletions cut 2 bases from V and 7 bases from J, with 6 bases between. The length of the CDR3 is 13 residues. CDR1 is ENHRY, CDR2 SYGVKD, per germline. CDR3 amino acids: CAISELGNSPLHF. CDR3 DNA: TGTGCCATCAGTGAGCTTGGGAATTCACCCCTCCACTTT.

J is TRBJ2-3 and V is TRBV7-2; D is undetermined. Per germline, CDR1 SGHTA and CDR2 FQGNSA. CDR3 length: 13 residues. V lost 5 bases, J lost 6 bases, and 12 bases lay in between. The DNA for the CDR3 is TGTGCCAGCAGCCCATCCTTTTTGGATACGCAGTATTTT. Protein sequence: CASSPSFLDTQYF.

The chain carries TRBV30 and TRBJ2-7; D remains ambiguous. The CDR3 length is 11 residues. V was cut by 2 bases and J by 1 base, with 3 bases left in between. Germline V gene data show CDR1 as GTSNPN and CDR2 as SVGIG (reference sequence). In DNA, the CDR3 is TGTGCCTGGAGTCCGTCCTACGAGCAGTACTTC. It is translated as CAWSPSYEQYF.

This sequence joins TRBV4-3 and TRBJ1-2, with no clear D. Germline CDR1 is LGHNA and CDR2 is YSLEER. This CDR3 is 15 amino acids long. The germline V and J ends were trimmed by 0 bases and 6 bases, with 14 bases remaining between them. This chain's CDR3 is CASSQEDRPVDGYTF. The CDR3 nucleotides read TGCGCCAGCAGCCAAGAGGACCGTCCGGTAGATGGCTACACCTTC.

This clone was seen more than once but under ten times. The chain employs TRBV15 and TRBJ2-7; weak D call: TRBD2 (6 bases). V was trimmed by 5 bases and J by 1 base, leaving 15 bases between them. Germline CDR1 LNHNV, CDR2 YYDKDF (reference sequence). The CDR3 has 15 amino acids. The CDR3 DNA reads TGTGCCACCAGCTCAAGGATCGGGGGTTCCTACGAGCAGTACTTC. It translates to CATSSRIGGSYEQYF.

The V call is TRBV5-8, the J call TRBJ2-7; 10 bases map to TRBD2. The V segment lost 4 bases and the J segment 3 bases; nucleotides outside the gene matches: 7. CDR3 length: 15 amino acids. CDR1 and CDR2 from the germline V gene are SGHTS and YDEGEE. The CDR3 region is CASSPYSGGFYEQYF. CDR3 DNA sequence: TGTGCCAGCAGCCCTTATAGCGGGGGGTTCTACGAGCAGTACTTC.

This clone was picked up one time. The chain has TRBV11-2 and TRBJ2-7; TRBD1 is a possible D gene (6 bases). CDR1 and CDR2 (germline): SGHAT, FQNNGV. Trimming left V 5 bases short and J 0 bases short, with 11 bases between. The CDR3 is 14 amino acids. CDR3 residues: CASSIDRSSYEQYF. The CDR3, as DNA: TGTGCCAGCAGCATCGACAGGTCCTCCTACGAGCAGTACTTC. Variable domain in full (rest from reference TRBV11-2 and TRBJ2-7): EAGVAQSPRYKIIEKRQSVAFWCNPISGHATLYWYQQILGQGPKLLIQFQNNGVVDDSQLPKDRFSAERLKGVDSTLKIQPAKLEDSAVYLCASSIDRSSYEQYFGPGTRLTVT.